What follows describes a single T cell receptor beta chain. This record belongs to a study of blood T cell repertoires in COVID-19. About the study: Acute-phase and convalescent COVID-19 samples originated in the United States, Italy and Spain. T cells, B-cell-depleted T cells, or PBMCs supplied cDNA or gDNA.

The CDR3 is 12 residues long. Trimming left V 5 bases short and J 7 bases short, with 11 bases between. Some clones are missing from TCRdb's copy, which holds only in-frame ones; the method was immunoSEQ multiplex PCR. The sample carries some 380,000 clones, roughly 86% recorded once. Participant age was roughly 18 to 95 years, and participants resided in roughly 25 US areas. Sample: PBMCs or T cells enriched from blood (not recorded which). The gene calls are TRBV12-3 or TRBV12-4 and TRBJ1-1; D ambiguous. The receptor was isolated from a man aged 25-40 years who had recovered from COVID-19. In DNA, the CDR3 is TGTGCCAGCAGTAAACCAGGAGGTGAAGCTTTCTTT. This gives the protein CASSKPGGEAFF.